The 7 T cell receptor beta chains below were found in one sample sequenced in a study of CD8+ T cells in alopecia areata. cDNA serving as the sequencing template came from extracted, reverse transcribed RNA. Assay: immunoSEQ multiplex PCR; the TCRdb copy retains only in-frame clones and omits some. The repertoire holds 200,000 or so clones, with about three fifths as singletons. The treatment was: oral pan-JAK inhibitor, 5-10 mg twice daily. The source was CD4+ T cells sorted from blood, collected at week 24, from a patient treated with tofacitinib. The source is a human donor with alopecia areata.

V gene TRBV5-4 combines with J gene TRBJ2-7; D is ambiguous. V gave up 2 bases and J gave up 4 bases, with 13 bases separating them. The CDR3 runs 14 residues. CDR1 is SGHNT and CDR2 is YYREEE in the germline V gene (reference sequence). For the CDR3, the DNA is TGTGCCAGCAGCTTAAGCCAGGCTTCTTACGAGCAGTACTTC. Its protein product is CASSLSQASYEQYF. Drawing the rest from reference TRBV5-4 and TRBJ2-7, the complete variable domain is ETGVTQSPTHLIKTRGQQVTLRCSSQSGHNTVSWYQQALGQGPQFIFQYYREEENGRGNFPPRFSGLQFPNYSSELNVNALELDDSALYLCASSLSQASYEQYFGPGTRLTVT.

In this sample, this clone turned up once. This chain joins TRBV23-1 and TRBJ1-5, with D uncertain. TRBV23-1 is flagged as an ORF with uncertain function. Trimming cost V 4 bases and J 11 bases, with 15 bases left between them. This CDR3 is built from 13 residues. CDR3 sequence (DNA): TGCGCCAGCAGTCGGGCAGTTTCTTTGACCCAGCATTTT. Translation: CASSRAVSLTQHF.

The table lists this clone with a few counts. The DNA for the CDR3 is TGTGCCAGCAGCTTGAACCCCTCGGACCAAGAGACCCAGTACTTC. Translated: CASSLNPSDQETQYF. The J gene is TRBJ2-5, the V gene TRBV7-2; unclear D gene. This CDR3 has 15 residues. Germline V lookup: CDR1 SGHTA, CDR2 FQGNSA. V lost 3 bases and J 0 bases, leaving 11 bases between the germline ends.

This clone was seen more than once but under ten times. The rearrangement uses TRBV7-2 and TRBJ2-2, with unresolved D. The V end lost 1 base, the J end lost 0 bases, and 9 bases lay between the germline ends. The CDR3 extends over 16 amino acids. Germline-derived CDR1 and CDR2 are SGHTA and FQGNSA. Here the CDR3 reads CASSLVVSSNTGELFF. The DNA for the CDR3 is TGTGCCAGCAGCTTAGTCGTCAGCTCGAACACCGGGGAGCTGTTTTTT.

A single count supports this clone. This chain joins TRBV4-2 and TRBJ2-7; possibly TRBD1 for D (5 bases). From germline, CDR1 is LGHNA and CDR2 YNFKEQ. Trimming pared 1 base from V and 0 bases from J, leaving 13 bases between. The CDR3 consists of 16 residues. The CDR3 sequence is CASSQGTWGSSYEQYF. CDR3 DNA: TGTGCCAGCAGCCAAGGTACTTGGGGCAGCTCCTACGAGCAGTACTTC.

The count of this clone is one. The chain couples TRBV5-1 to TRBJ2-3; D gene ambiguous. This CDR3 is 14 amino acids long. V lost 0 bases, J lost 2 bases, and 7 bases lay in between. From germline, CDR1 is SGHRS and CDR2 YFSETQ. The CDR3 bases are TGCGCCAGCAGCTTGGTGTCAGACACAGATACGCAGTATTTT. The encoded protein is CASSLVSDTDTQYF.

This chain connects TRBV5-4 to TRBJ2-3; 7 bases fit TRBD1. Trimming cost V 4 bases and J 0 bases; bases outside gene matches: 8. The CDR3 length is 16 residues. From germline, CDR1 is SGHNT and CDR2 YYREEE (reference sequence). The CDR3 coding sequence is TGTGCCAGCAGCGGAGCCGGGACAGCAAGCACAGATACGCAGTATTTT. Its translation: CASSGAGTASTDTQYF.